This T cell receptor beta chain derives from a study of T-cell memory formation after mild COVID-19 (dated by TCRdb to 2020 to 2023). Describing the broader study: Most TCR sequence clusters were specific to one of the two donors. In a couple of donors, T-cell clones that expanded and contracted after mild COVID-19 were tracked by sequencing TCRalpha and TCRbeta repertoires over time. The cohort was made up of two young adult volunteers, one female and one male, who were previously healthy.

Ficoll-Paque density gradient centrifugation was used to isolate PBMCs. Overall results and qualifications from the work: The study included only two mild cases, and larger cohorts that include severe cases with pre-infection samples were judged to be necessary. Some responding clones were detected in pre-infection memory, which suggested that pre-existing cross-reactive memory T cells had joined the SARS-CoV-2 response. Contracting CD4+ clones turned up mainly in the CM and EM memory subsets, whereas EMRA was where CD8+ clones were enriched. Clones that contracted from day 15 to 85 showed balanced CD4/CD8 phenotypes, whereas a second wave of clones that expanded from day 15 to 37 leaned towards CD4+. The second-wave clones that peaked on day 37 were not confirmed to be SARS-CoV-2 specific.

As to this clonotype: This receptor's antigen is unknown. No per-base quality is available; no much larger clone lies one base away.

The sequencer was an Illumina NovaSeq 6000. TCRalpha and TCRbeta cDNA libraries were built by 5'RACE with constant-segment primers, adding sample barcodes and unique molecular identifiers. Trizol reagent was used to extract RNA from every sample. The libraries were amplified in two PCR steps, and the second step added a second sample barcode and Illumina TruSeq adapters. Sequencing of libraries was performed on an Illumina NovaSeq with 2 x 150 bp paired-end reads. On the study's bioinformatics: The reads were demultiplexed and collapsed into UMI-guided consensus sequences using migec v1.2.7. Using mixcr v2.1.11, UMI consensuses were aligned to TRA and TRB V and J templates and then assembled into clonotypes. Expanded or contracted clonotypes were those called significant by both edgeR and NoisET, with noise models trained on biological replicates. For edgeR calls, the cutoffs were a false discovery rate-adjusted p below 0.01 and a log2 fold-change threshold of 1. As an exploratory analysis of dynamics, max-normalized trajectories of the 1000 most abundant clonotypes were examined by PCA with hierarchical clustering. Each responding clone was given a CD4 or CD8 phenotype based on the CD4+ and CD8+ repertoires, which had been sequenced separately. Clones were called with MiXCR by TCRdb after fastp trimmed the public reads at Q25, and only in-frame beta chains were retained. Rows with a matching CDR3 protein are joined into one entry that keeps the most common DNA and genes. TCRdb assigned the V and J calls; the authors' analysis was not used. The sample table lists 380,000 or so distinct CDR3 sequences, around 13% of them with a count of one. Approximately 22% of the sample is in the top ten clones.

Sequencing used PBMCs or a T cell subset sorted from them (not recorded which). This receptor was identified in a young man who had mild COVID-19 (a few samples of this study predate the infection). The sample titles of this study are shuffled in the database, so cell type and time point are left out; the donor was told from shared clones.

This receptor carries the CDR3 CATSRDEWAGVYNEQFF. The base sequence is TGTGCCACCAGCAGAGATGAGTGGGCGGGGGTGTACAATGAGCAGTTCTTC. The chain is made from TRBV15 and TRBJ2-1; 7 central bases correspond to TRBD2. Germline trimming amounts to 0 bases on V and 4 bases on J, with 9 as the count of junction bases outside the gene matches. CDR1 and CDR2 were assigned from the germline V gene (reference sequence) as LNHNV and YYDKDF. The CDR3, cysteine through phenylalanine, is 17 amino acids long. Only CDR3 DNA remains: 51 bases, in frame from the first base.